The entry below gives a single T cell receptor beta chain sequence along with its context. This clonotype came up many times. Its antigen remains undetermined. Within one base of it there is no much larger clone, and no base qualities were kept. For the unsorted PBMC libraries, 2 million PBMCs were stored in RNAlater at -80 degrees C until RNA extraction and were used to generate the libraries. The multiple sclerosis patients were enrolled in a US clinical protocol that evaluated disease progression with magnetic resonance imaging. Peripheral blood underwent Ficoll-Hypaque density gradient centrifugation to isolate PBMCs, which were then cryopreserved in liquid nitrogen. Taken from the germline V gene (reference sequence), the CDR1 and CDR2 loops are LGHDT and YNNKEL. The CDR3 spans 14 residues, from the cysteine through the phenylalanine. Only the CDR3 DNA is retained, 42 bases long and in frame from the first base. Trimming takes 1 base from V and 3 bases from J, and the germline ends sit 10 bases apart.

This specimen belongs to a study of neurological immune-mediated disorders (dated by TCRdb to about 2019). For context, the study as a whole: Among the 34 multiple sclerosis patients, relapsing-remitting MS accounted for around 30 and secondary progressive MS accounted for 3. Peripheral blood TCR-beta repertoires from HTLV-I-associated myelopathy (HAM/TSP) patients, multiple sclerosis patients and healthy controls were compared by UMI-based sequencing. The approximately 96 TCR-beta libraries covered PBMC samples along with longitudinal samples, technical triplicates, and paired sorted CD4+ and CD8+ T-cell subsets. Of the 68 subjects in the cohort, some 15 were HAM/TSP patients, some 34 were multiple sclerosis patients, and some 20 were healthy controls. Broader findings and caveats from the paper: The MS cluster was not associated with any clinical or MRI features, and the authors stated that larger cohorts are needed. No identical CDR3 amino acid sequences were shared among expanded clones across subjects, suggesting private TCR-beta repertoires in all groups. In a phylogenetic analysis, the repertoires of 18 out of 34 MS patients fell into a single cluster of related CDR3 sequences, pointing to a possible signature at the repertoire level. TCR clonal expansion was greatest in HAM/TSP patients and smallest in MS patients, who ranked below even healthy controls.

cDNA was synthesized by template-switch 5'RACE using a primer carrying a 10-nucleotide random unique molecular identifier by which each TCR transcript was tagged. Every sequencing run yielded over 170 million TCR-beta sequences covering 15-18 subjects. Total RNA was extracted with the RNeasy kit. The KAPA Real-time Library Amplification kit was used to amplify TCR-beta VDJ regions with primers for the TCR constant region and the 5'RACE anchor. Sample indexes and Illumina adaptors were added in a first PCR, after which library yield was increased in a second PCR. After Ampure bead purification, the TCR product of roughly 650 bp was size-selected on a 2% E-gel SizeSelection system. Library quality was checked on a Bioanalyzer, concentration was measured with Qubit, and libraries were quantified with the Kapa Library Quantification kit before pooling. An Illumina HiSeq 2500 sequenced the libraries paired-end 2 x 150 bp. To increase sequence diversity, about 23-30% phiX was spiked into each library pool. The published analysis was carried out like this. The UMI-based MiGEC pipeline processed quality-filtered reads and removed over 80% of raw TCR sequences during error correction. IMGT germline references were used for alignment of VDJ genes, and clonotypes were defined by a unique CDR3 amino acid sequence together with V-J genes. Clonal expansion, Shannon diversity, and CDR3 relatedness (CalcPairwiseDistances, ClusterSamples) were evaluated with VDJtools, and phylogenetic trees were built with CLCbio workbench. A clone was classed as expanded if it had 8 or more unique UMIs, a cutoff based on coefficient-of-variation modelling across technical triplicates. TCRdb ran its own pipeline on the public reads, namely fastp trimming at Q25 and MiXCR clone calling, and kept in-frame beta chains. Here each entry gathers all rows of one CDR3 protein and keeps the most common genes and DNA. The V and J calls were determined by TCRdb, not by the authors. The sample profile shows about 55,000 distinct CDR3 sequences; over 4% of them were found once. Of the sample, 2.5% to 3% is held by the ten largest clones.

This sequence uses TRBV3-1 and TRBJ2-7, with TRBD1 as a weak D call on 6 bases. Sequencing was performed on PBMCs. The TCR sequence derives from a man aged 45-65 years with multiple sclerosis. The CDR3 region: CASSQAWTDYEQYF. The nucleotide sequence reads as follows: TGTGCCAGCAGCCAAGCGTGGACAGACTACGAGCAGTACTTC.